The clone carrying this T cell receptor (beta chain) was observed a few times. These data originate in a study of shared clonotypes between healthy human individuals. The germline V gene has CDR1 KGHSH and CDR2 LQKENI. The CDR3 has 15 amino acids. Trimming cost V 4 bases and J 1 base, with 13 bases left between them. Sequenced by immunoSEQ multiplex PCR; TCRdb stores in-frame clones only, minus some. The sample shows 2 million to 2.5 million clones, 85% to 95% of them seen only once. The clonotype was recovered from a man younger than 35 in good health. Some clones in this sample may be carry-over from other donors' samples. V usage is TRBV18 and J usage is TRBJ1-1; unclear D gene. Sequenced material: naive CD4+ T cells from PBMCs. Subset here: CD45RA+ positively selected. In DNA, the CDR3 is TGTGCCAGCTCACTCGGTTCGCAACCGAACACTGAAGCTTTCTTT. Residues: CASSLGSQPNTEAFF.